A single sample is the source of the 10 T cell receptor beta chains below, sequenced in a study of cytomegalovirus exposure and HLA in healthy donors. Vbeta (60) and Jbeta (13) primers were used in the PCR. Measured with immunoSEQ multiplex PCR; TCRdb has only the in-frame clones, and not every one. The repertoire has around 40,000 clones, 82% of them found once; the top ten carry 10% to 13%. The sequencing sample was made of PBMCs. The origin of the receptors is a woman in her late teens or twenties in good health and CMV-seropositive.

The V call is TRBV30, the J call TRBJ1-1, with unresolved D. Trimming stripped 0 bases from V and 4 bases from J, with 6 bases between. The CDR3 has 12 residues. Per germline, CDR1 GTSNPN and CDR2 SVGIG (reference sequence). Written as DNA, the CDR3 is TGTGCCTGGAGTGTTTTTCGCACTGAAGCTTTCTTT. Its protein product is CAWSVFRTEAFF.

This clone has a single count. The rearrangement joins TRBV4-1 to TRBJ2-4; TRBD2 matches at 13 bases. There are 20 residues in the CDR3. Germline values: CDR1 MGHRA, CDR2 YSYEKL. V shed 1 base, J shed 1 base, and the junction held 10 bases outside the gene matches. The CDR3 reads CASSQGSGLAGESAKNIQYF. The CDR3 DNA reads TGCGCCAGCAGCCAAGGTAGCGGACTAGCGGGAGAGTCGGCCAAAAACATTCAGTACTTC.

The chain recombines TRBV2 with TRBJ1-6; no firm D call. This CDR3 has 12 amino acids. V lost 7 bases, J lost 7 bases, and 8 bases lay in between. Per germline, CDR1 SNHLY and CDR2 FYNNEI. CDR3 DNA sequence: TGTGCCAGCAACGTCGGGAATTCACCCCTCCACTTT. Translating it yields CASNVGNSPLHF.

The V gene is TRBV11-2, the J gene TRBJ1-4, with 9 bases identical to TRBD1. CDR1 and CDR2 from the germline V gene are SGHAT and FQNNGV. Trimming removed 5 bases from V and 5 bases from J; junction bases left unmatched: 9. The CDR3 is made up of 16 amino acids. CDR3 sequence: CASSPRTGVMNEKLFF. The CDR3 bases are TGTGCCAGCAGCCCTCGGACAGGGGTTATGAATGAAAAACTGTTTTTT.

CDR3 bases: TGTGCCAGCAGTTCGTGGCAGACCTACGAGCAGTACTTC. Translating it yields CASSSWQTYEQYF. The gene calls are TRBV27 and TRBJ2-7; D is uncertain. Germline CDR1 is MNHEY and CDR2 is SMNVEV (reference sequence). This CDR3 comprises 13 residues. Trimming removed 4 bases at V and 2 bases at J, with 9 bases between.

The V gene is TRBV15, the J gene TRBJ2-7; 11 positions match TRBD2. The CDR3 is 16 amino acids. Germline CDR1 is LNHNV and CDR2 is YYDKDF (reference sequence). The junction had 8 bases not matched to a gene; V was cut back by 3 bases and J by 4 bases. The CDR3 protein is CATSSGPTSGIYEQYF. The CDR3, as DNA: TGTGCCACCAGCAGTGGACCGACTAGCGGGATATACGAGCAGTACTTC. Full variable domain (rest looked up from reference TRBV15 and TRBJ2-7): DAMVIQNPRYQVTQFGKPVTLSCSQTLNHNVMYWYQQKSSQAPKLLFHYYDKDFNNEADTPDNFQSRRPNTSFCFLDIRSPGLGDTAMYLCATSSGPTSGIYEQYFGPGTRLTVT.

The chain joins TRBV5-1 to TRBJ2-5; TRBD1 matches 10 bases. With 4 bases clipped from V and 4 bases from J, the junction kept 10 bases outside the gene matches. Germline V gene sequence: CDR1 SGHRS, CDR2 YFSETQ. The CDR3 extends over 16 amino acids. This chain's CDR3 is CASSPLGQGSRETQYF. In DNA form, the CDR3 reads TGCGCCAGCAGCCCCTTGGGACAGGGGAGTCGAGAGACCCAGTACTTC.

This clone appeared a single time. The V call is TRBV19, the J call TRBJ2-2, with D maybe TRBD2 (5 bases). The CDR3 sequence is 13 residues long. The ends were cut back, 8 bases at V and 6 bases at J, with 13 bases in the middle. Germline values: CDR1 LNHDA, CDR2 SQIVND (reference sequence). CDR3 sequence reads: CASGDRGAGELFF. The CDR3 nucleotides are TGTGCCAGTGGGGATCGGGGAGCCGGGGAGCTGTTTTTT.

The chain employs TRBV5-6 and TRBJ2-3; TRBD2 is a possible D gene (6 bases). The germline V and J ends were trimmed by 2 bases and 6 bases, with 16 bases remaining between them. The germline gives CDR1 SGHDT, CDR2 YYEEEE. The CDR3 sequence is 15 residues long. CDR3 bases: TGTGCCAGCAGCTTTGGGCCGGGAGTGGGGGATACGCAGTATTTT. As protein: CASSFGPGVGDTQYF. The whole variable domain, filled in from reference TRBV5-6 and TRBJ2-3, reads DAGVTQSPTHLIKTRGQQVTLRCSPKSGHDTVSWYQQALGQGPQFIFQYYEEEERQRGNFPDRFSGHQFPNYSSELNVNALLLGDSALYLCASSFGPGVGDTQYFGPGTRLTVL.

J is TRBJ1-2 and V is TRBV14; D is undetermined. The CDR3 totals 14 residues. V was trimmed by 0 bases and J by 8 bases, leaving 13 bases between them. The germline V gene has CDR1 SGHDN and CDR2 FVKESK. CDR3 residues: CASSQENRAGGYTF. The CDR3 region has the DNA TGTGCCAGCAGCCAAGAAAATCGGGCGGGGGGCTACACCTTC.